This passage covers 20 T cell receptor beta chains from one sample sequenced in a study of cytomegalovirus exposure and HLA in healthy donors. PCR primers comprised 60 Vbeta and 13 Jbeta primers. Method: immunoSEQ multiplex PCR; TCRdb's copy keeps in-frame clones and lacks some. The sample includes about 240,000 clones, roughly 73% of them seen just once. Sequenced sample: PBMCs. The receptors were sampled from a boy aged 5 to 17 in good health and CMV-seronegative.

The chain joins TRBV6-5 to TRBJ1-5, with D perhaps matching TRBD1 (5 bases). V lost 5 bases, J lost 0 bases, and 11 bases lay in between. Germline V gene sequence: CDR1 MNHEY, CDR2 SVGAGI. The CDR3 contains 15 residues. The CDR3 here is CASSPRQGSNQPQHF. The DNA of the CDR3 is TGTGCCAGCAGTCCACGCCAGGGTAGCAATCAGCCCCAGCATTTT.

The table lists this clone with a few counts. The chain couples TRBV9 to TRBJ1-1; D remains ambiguous. The CDR3 loop spans 14 amino acids. Germline CDR1 SGDLS, CDR2 YYNGEE. The V and J ends lost 3 bases and 4 bases respectively, with 13 bases between them. The CDR3 protein is CASSAAVLGTEAFF. Written as DNA, the CDR3 is TGTGCCAGCAGCGCCGCGGTTTTAGGCACTGAAGCTTTCTTT.

The chain uses TRBV27 and TRBJ1-1, with a weak D call TRBD1 (5 bases). CDR3 length: 14 residues. In germline, CDR1 is MNHEY, CDR2 SMNVEV (reference sequence). V was cut by 5 bases and J by 0 bases, with 10 bases left in between. The CDR3, as DNA: TGTGCCAGCAGTGACGCGACAGTGAACACTGAAGCTTTCTTT. Amino acids: CASSDATVNTEAFF.

The chain couples TRBV2 to TRBJ2-5, with 7 bases aligning to TRBD1. This CDR3 has 14 amino acids. The junction had 10 bases not matched to a gene; V was cut back by 6 bases and J by 6 bases. The germline V gene has CDR1 SNHLY and CDR2 FYNNEI. CDR3 DNA: TGTGCCAGCAGGAGACAGGGAGAGGGGAAGACCCAGTACTTC. Amino acid sequence: CASRRQGEGKTQYF. The whole variable domain, filled in from reference TRBV2 and TRBJ2-5, reads EPEVTQTPSHQVTQMGQEVILRCVPISNHLYFYWYRQILGQKVEFLVSFYNNEISEKSEIFDDQFSVERPDGSNFTLKIRSTKLEDSAMYFCASRRQGEGKTQYFGPGTRLLVL.

V and J are TRBV4-1 and TRBJ1-1; 8 bases are a match to TRBD1. CDR1 is MGHRA and CDR2 is YSYEKL in the germline V gene. The CDR3 runs to 17 residues. Losses at the gene ends were 4 bases for V and 7 bases for J; bases not matched to a gene: 17. DNA of the CDR3: TGCGCCAGCAGCCTCAGACTTCCGGGACAGGAATTCTGTGAAGCTTTCTTT. Encoded protein: CASSLRLPGQEFCEAFF.

This CDR3 is CASSPTGDYGYTF. The CDR3, as DNA: TGTGCCAGCAGCCCGACAGGCGACTATGGCTACACCTTC. The chain combines TRBV5-4 with TRBJ1-2; TRBD1 might be the D (6 bases). This CDR3 has 13 residues. Trimming cost V 4 bases and J 3 bases, with 10 bases left between them. Germline CDR1 is SGHNT and CDR2 is YYREEE (reference sequence). Filled out from reference TRBV5-4 and TRBJ1-2, the complete variable domain reads ETGVTQSPTHLIKTRGQQVTLRCSSQSGHNTVSWYQQALGQGPQFIFQYYREEENGRGNFPPRFSGLQFPNYSSELNVNALELDDSALYLCASSPTGDYGYTFGSGTRLTVV.

A note on this clone: The germline gene is not matched at one end of the junction; a read error may be the cause. This chain joins TRBV7-7 and TRBJ2-1; TRBD1 matches 9 bases. The CDR3 spans 17 residues. The germline CDR1 and CDR2 sequences are SSHAT and FNYEAQ (reference sequence). CDR3 sequence (DNA): TGTGCTAGCAGCCTGGGGGGCTGGGACAGGGCCCACAATGAGCAGTTCTTC. This translates into CASSLGGWDRAHNEQFF.

This rearrangement joins TRBV6-1 to TRBJ2-3, with D unresolved. V was clipped by 0 bases and J by 8 bases, with 9 bases between them. This CDR3 contains 13 residues. Germline assignment: CDR1 MNHNS and CDR2 SASEGT. CDR3 nucleotide sequence: TGTGCCAGCAGTGAAGCCGTTTCGGGTACGCAGTATTTT. Protein: CASSEAVSGTQYF.

The chain links TRBV2 to TRBJ2-4; the match to TRBD2 covers 8 bases. J was trimmed by 1 base and V by 3 bases; bases with no gene match: 5. CDR1 is SNHLY, CDR2 FYNNEI, per germline. This CDR3 spans 16 amino acids. CDR3 DNA: TGTGCCAGCAGTGACGATCCGGGAGGGGCCAAAAACATTCAGTACTTC. Residues: CASSDDPGGAKNIQYF.

The rearrangement joins TRBV30 to TRBJ2-7, with 9 bases that match TRBD1. This CDR3 contains 16 residues. In germline, CDR1 is GTSNPN, CDR2 SVGIG (reference sequence). The V and J ends lost 2 bases and 0 bases, in that order; junction bases with no gene match: 8. Here the CDR3 DNA reads TGTGCCTGGAGTACAGGGGGCTCCCTGAGCTCCTACGAGCAGTACTTC. It yields the protein CAWSTGGSLSSYEQYF.

For the CDR3, the DNA is TGTGCCAGCAGCTTAGCGTCAGGAGGGGAGTACGAGCAGTACTTC. It specifies CASSLASGGEYEQYF. J is TRBJ2-7 and V is TRBV7-2, with D possibly being TRBD2 (6 bases). Looked up from germline, CDR1 is SGHTA and CDR2 is FQGNSA. There are 15 residues in the CDR3. The germline V and J ends were trimmed by 0 bases and 4 bases, with 13 bases remaining between them.

The V gene is TRBV19, the J gene TRBJ1-5; 9 nucleotides match TRBD1. The CDR3 loop spans 17 amino acids. CDR1 and CDR2 (germline): LNHDA, SQIVND (reference sequence). With 2 bases clipped from V and 5 bases from J, the junction kept 10 bases outside the gene matches. The CDR3 coding sequence is TGTGCCAGTAGTATAACAGGGGGCAGGGGCGTATATCAGCCCCAGCATTTT. It encodes CASSITGGRGVYQPQHF.

The chain has TRBV5-1 and TRBJ2-3, with unresolved D. Germline CDR1 SGHRS, CDR2 YFSETQ. CDR3 length equals 14 residues. The V end lost 0 bases, the J end lost 5 bases, and 10 bases lay between the germline ends. This CDR3 reads CASSLEQALDTQYF. The CDR3 DNA reads TGCGCCAGCAGCTTGGAGCAGGCTCTAGATACGCAGTATTTT.

The chain uses TRBV7-6 and TRBJ1-4; D is unresolved. The CDR3 length is 12 residues. Germline CDR1 is SGHVS and CDR2 is FNYEAQ. The V end was cut by 5 bases, the J end by 5 bases, with 6 bases between. The CDR3: CASSPLNEKLFF. The CDR3 nucleotides read TGTGCCAGCAGCCCCCTCAATGAAAAACTGTTTTTT.

V gene TRBV12-5 combines with J gene TRBJ1-5, with 8 bases fitting TRBD1. V was pared by 2 bases and J by 4 bases, with 7 bases of the junction left unmatched. Germline values: CDR1 LGHNT, CDR2 FRNRAP. The CDR3 contains 16 residues. The CDR3 bases are TGTGCTAGTGGTTTGCTCGGACAGGGCGGTAATCAGCCCCAGCATTTT. Protein sequence: CASGLLGQGGNQPQHF.

J is TRBJ2-2 and V is TRBV10-1, with 7 bases matching TRBD2. Per germline, CDR1 WNHNN and CDR2 SYGVQD (reference sequence). V was pared by 2 bases and J by 4 bases, with 4 bases of the junction left unmatched. CDR3 length equals 15 residues. The CDR3 protein is CASSEAGEGTGELFF. As DNA, the CDR3 is TGCGCCAGCAGTGAGGCGGGGGAAGGCACCGGGGAGCTGTTTTTT.

The chain has TRBV6-1 and TRBJ2-7; TRBD2 matches 11 bases. Germline lookup yields CDR1 MNHNS and CDR2 SASEGT. CDR3 size: 14 residues. Germline trimming cut 6 bases from V and 5 bases from J; bases unmatched to any gene: 6. The CDR3 DNA reads as TGTGCCAGCAGGAGACTAGCGGGATTTGACGAGCAGTACTTC. Residues: CASRRLAGFDEQYF.

This chain connects TRBV29-1 to TRBJ2-5; no reliable D call. The better agreement between TRBJ2-7 and the DNA end casts doubt on the J call. The CDR3 runs to 11 residues. Germline V gene data show CDR1 as SQVTM and CDR2 as ANQGSEA. Here the CDR3 reads CSVEQEYEQYF. The CDR3 DNA reads TGCAGCGTTGAACAGGAATACGAGCAGTACTTC.

This clone showed up just a few times. The rearrangement uses TRBV6-6 and TRBJ1-4; D is perhaps TRBD1 (5 bases). This CDR3 spans 16 amino acids. V lost 5 bases, J lost 0 bases, and 13 bases lay in between. Germline-derived CDR1 and CDR2 are MNHNY and SVGAGI (reference sequence). CDR3 amino acids: CASSSLQETTNEKLFF. As DNA, the CDR3 is TGTGCCAGCAGTAGTTTACAGGAAACAACTAATGAAAAACTGTTTTTT.

The chain joins TRBV11-2 to TRBJ1-1; unclear D gene. This CDR3 has 14 amino acids. Trimming cost V 2 bases and J 4 bases, with 11 bases left between them. Germline V gene data show CDR1 as SGHAT and CDR2 as FQNNGV. The CDR3 DNA follows: TGTGCCAGCAGCTTAAAGCGCCGGATCACTGAAGCTTTCTTT. Its translation is CASSLKRRITEAFF.